This T cell receptor beta chain was documented in a study of brain T cells in children with intractable seizures. Using immunoSEQ multiplex PCR, the repertoire was profiled, and TCRdb retains in-frame clones only, with some absent. The repertoire holds hundreds of thousands of clones, with about 93% as singletons. The time point was: blood from clinic visit 5 months post-surgery; TSC patient then seizure free. Before surgery, patients took at least one anti-epileptic drug. This clone has just one count. With V trimmed by 0 bases and J by 5 bases, 9 bases remained unmatched. Germline lookup yields CDR1 SGHDN and CDR2 FVKESK. This CDR3 has 17 amino acids.

The chain recombines TRBV14 with TRBJ2-5, with 10 bases identical to TRBD1. This receptor was obtained from a boy younger than two with tuberous sclerosis and intractable seizures. Sequences were derived from peripheral blood, sampled about 5 months after surgery. CDR3 loop: CASSQDLDRGRLETQYF. For the CDR3, the DNA is TGTGCCAGCAGCCAAGATCTGGACAGGGGGAGGTTGGAGACCCAGTACTTC.